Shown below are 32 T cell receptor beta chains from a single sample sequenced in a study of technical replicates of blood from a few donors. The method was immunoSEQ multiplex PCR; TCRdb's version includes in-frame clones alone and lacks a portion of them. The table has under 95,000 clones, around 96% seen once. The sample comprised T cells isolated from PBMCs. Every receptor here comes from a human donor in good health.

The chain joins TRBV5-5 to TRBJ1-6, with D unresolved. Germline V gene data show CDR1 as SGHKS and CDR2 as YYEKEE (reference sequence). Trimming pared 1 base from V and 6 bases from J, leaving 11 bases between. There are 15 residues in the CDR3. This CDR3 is CASSLWAGRNSPLHF. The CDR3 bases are TGTGCCAGCAGCTTGTGGGCAGGCCGTAATTCACCCCTCCACTTT.

The CDR3 loop is CASSLEIRGGYSYEQYF. CDR3 bases: TGTGCCAGCAGCCTGGAAATCCGGGGGGGATACTCCTACGAGCAGTACTTC. The V call is TRBV4-2, the J call TRBJ2-7; 8 positions agree with TRBD2. V was clipped by 4 bases and J by 0 bases; unmatched bases: 11. The CDR3 runs 17 residues. From germline, CDR1 is LGHNA and CDR2 YNFKEQ.

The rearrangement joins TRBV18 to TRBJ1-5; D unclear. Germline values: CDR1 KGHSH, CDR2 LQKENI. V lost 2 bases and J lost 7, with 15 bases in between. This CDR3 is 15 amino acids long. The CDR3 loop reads CASSPFPVGEQPQHF. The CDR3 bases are TGTGCCAGCTCACCATTCCCGGTGGGAGAACAGCCCCAGCATTTT.

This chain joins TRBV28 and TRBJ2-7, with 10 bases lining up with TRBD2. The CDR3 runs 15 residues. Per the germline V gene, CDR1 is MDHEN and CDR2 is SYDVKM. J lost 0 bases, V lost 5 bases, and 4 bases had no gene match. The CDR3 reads CASSTIAGGSYEQYF. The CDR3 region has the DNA TGTGCCAGCAGTACGATAGCGGGAGGCTCCTACGAGCAGTACTTC.

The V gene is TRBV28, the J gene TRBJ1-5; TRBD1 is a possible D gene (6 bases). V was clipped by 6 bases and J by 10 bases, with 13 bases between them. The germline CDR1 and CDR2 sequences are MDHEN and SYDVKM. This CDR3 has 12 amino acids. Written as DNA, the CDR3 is TGTGCCAGCAGGCACCCCGGGACACCCCAGCATTTT. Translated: CASRHPGTPQHF.

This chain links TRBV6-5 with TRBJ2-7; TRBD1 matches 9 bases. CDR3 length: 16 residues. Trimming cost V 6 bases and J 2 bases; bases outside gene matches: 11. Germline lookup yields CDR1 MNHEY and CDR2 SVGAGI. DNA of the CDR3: TGTGCCAGCAGATACCTTACCGGGACAGGGCCCTACGAGCAGTACTTC. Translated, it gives CASRYLTGTGPYEQYF.

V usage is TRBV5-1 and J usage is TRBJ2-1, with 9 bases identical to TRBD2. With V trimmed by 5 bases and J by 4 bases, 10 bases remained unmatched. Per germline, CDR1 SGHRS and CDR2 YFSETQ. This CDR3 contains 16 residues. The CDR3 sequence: CASSRGGAQSYNEQFF. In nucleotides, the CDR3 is TGCGCCAGCAGTCGCGGGGGGGCCCAATCGTACAATGAGCAGTTCTTC.

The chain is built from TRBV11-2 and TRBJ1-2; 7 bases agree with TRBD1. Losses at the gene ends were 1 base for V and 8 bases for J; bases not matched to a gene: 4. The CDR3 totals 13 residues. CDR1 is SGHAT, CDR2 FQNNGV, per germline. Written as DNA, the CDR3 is TGTGCCAGCAGCTTAGGGACAGGATTCGGCTACACCTTC. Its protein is CASSLGTGFGYTF. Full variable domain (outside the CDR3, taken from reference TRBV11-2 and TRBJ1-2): EAGVAQSPRYKIIEKRQSVAFWCNPISGHATLYWYQQILGQGPKLLIQFQNNGVVDDSQLPKDRFSAERLKGVDSTLKIQPAKLEDSAVYLCASSLGTGFGYTFGSGTRLTVV.

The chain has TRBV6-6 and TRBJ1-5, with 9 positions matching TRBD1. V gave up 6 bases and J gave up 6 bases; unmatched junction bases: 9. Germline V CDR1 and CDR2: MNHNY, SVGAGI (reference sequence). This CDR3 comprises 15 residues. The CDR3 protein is CASRKDRGRTQPQHF. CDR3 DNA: TGTGCCAGCAGGAAGGACAGGGGTCGGACTCAGCCCCAGCATTTT.

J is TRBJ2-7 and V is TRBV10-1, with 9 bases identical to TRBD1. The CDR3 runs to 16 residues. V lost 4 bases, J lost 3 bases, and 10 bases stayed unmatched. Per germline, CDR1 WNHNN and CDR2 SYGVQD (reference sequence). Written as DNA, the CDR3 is TGCGCCAGCAGTGGCTTCCTGGGACAGGGCGACTACGAGCAGTACTTC. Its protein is CASSGFLGQGDYEQYF.

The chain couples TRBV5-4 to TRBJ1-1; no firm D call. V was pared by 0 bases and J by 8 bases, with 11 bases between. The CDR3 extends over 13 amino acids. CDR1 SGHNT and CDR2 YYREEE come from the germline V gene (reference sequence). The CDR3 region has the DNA TGTGCCAGCAGCTTGGCCGGTGGGGAGGAAGCTTTCTTT. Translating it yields CASSLAGGEEAFF.

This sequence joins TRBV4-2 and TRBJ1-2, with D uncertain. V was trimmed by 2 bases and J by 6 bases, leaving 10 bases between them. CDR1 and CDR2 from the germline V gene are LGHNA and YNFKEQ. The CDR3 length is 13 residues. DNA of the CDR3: TGTGCCAGCAGCCAAAGAGGTCGGGATGGCTACACCTTC. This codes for CASSQRGRDGYTF.

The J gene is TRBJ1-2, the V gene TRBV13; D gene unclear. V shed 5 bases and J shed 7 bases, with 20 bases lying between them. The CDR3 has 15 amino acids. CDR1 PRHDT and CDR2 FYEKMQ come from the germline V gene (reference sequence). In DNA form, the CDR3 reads TGTGCCAGCAGCCTGAAAACGACGGGTTCTAGTGGCTACACCTTC. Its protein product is CASSLKTTGSSGYTF.

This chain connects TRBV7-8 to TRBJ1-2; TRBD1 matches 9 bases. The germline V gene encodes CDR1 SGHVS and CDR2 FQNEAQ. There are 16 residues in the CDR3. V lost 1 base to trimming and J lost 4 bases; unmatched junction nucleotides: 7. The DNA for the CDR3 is TGTGCCAGCAGCTTAGGCACAGGGGGCGTCATCTATGGCTACACCTTC. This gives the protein CASSLGTGGVIYGYTF.

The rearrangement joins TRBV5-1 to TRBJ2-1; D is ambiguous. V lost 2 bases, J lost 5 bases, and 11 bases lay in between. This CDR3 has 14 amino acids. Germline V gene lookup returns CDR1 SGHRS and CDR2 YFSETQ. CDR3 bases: TGCGCCAGCAGCTTCCGGTTGTTGGACAATGAGCAGTTCTTC. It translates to CASSFRLLDNEQFF.

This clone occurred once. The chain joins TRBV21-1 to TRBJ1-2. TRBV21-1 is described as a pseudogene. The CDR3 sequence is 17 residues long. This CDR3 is CASTHSTTTTIPNGYTF. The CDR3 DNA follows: TGTGCCAGCACCCACTCGACTACCACCACCATTCCGAATGGCTACACCTTC.

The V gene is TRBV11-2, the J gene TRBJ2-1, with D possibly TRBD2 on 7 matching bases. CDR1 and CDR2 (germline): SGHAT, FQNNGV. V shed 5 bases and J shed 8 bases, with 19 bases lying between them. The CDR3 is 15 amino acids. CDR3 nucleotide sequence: TGTGCCAGCAGCCGCTTTGGTAGGGAGGGGGATGAGCAGTTCTTC. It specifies CASSRFGREGDEQFF.

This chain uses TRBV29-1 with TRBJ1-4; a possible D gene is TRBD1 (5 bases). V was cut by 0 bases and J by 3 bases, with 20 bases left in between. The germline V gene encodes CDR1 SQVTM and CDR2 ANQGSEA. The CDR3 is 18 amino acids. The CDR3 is CSVEDLDSYSLSNEKLFF. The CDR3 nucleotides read TGCAGCGTTGAAGATCTCGACAGTTACTCCCTATCTAATGAAAAACTGTTTTTT.

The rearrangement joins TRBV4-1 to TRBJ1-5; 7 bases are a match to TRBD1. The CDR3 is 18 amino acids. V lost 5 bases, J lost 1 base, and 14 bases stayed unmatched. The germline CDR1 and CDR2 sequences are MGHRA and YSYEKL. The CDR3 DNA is TGCGCCAGCAGCACGGAGGGGGCTGGGCGCGGGAGCAATCAGCCCCAGCATTTT. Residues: CASSTEGAGRGSNQPQHF.

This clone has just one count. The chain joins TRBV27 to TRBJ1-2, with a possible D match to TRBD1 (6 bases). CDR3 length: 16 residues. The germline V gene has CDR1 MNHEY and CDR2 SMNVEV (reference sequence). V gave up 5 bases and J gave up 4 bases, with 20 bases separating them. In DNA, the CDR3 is TGTGCCAGCAGTAGAGTAGGGGGGGCTTCGCCCTATGGCTACACCTTC. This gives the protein CASSRVGGASPYGYTF.

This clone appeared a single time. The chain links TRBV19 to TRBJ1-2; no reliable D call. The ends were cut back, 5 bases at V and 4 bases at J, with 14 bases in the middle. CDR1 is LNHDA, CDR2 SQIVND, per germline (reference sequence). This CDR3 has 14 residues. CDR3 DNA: TGTGCCAGTAGTCCGGCAGGCCCCTTCTATGGCTACACCTTC. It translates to CASSPAGPFYGYTF.

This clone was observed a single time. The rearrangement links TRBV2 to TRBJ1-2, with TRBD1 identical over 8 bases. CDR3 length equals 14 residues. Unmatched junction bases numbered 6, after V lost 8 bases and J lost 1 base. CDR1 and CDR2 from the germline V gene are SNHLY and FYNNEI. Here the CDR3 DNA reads TGTGCCAGCGGTAACAGGGGGTTTAACTATGGCTACACCTTC. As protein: CASGNRGFNYGYTF.

Written as DNA, the CDR3 is TGTGCCAGCAGCTCCACCTTTCTCCGGGACAGGGAAATCCCTTCCCACGAGCAGTACTTC. As protein: CASSSTFLRDREIPSHEQYF. This chain connects TRBV7-8 to TRBJ2-7, with 9 bases lining up with TRBD1. The ends lost 4 bases at V and 5 bases at J; junction bases unmatched: 24. Germline V lookup: CDR1 SGHVS, CDR2 FQNEAQ. The CDR3 has 20 residues.

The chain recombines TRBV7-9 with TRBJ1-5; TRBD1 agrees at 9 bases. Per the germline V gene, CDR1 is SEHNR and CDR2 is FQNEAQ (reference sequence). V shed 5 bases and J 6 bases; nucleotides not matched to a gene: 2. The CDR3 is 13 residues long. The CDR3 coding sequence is TGTGCCAGCAGCCCACAGGGGGCTCAGCCCCAGCATTTT. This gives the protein CASSPQGAQPQHF.

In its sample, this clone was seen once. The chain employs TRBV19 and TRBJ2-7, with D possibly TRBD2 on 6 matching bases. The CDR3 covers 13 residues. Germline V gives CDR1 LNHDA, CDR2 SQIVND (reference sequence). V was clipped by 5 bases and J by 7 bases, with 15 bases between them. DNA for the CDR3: TGTGCCAGTAGTCCCGGGAGTGTCGGAGAGCAGTACTTC. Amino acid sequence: CASSPGSVGEQYF.

CDR3 DNA sequence: TGTGCCAGCAGCTGGGTGGGCGCTTCACAGGGACCTTGGTCCATTGAAAAACTGTTTTTT. As protein: CASSWVGASQGPWSIEKLFF. The gene calls are TRBV5-8 and TRBJ1-4; weak D call: TRBD1 (6 bases). CDR1 is SGHTS and CDR2 is YDEGEE in the germline V gene. The CDR3 extends over 20 amino acids. The V end lost 3 bases, the J end lost 7 bases, and 31 bases lay between the germline ends.

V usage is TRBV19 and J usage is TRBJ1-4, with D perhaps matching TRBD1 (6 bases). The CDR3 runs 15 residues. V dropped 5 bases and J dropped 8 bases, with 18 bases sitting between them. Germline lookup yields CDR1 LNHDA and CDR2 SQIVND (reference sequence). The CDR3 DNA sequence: TGTGCCAGTAGTGAACAGGGAAACGCACGGGAAAAACTGTTTTTT. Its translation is CASSEQGNAREKLFF. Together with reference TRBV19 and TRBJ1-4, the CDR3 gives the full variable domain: DGGITQSPKYLFRKEGQNVTLSCEQNLNHDAMYWYRQDPGQGLRLIYYSQIVNDFQKGDIAEGYSVSREKKESFPLTVTSAQKNPTAFYLCASSEQGNAREKLFFGSGTQLSVL.

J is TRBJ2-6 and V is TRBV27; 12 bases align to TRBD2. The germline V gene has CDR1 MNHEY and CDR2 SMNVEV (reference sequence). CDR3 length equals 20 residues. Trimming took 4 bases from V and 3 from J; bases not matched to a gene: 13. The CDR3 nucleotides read TGTGCCAGCAGTTCCCTGACGATAGGACTAGCGGGGTTTGGGGCCAACGTCCTGACTTTC. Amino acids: CASSSLTIGLAGFGANVLTF. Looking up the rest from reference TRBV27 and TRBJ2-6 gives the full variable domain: EAQVTQNPRYLITVTGKKLTVTCSQNMNHEYMSWYRQDPGLGLRQIYYSMNVEVTDKGDVPEGYKVSRKEKRNFPLILESPSPNQTSLYFCASSSLTIGLAGFGANVLTFGAGSRLTVL.

The CDR3 protein is CASSQGTGYSPLHF. For the CDR3, the DNA is TGTGCCAGCAGCCAGGGGACAGGGTACTCACCCCTCCACTTT. The gene calls are TRBV14 and TRBJ1-6, with 9 bases aligning to TRBD1. V shed 3 bases and J 10 bases; nucleotides not matched to a gene: 4. CDR1 SGHDN and CDR2 FVKESK come from the germline V gene. The length of the CDR3 is 14 residues. The full variable domain, completed using reference TRBV14 and TRBJ1-6, is EAGVTQFPSHSVIEKGQTVTLRCDPISGHDNLYWYRRVMGKEIKFLLHFVKESKQDESGMPNNRFLAERTGGTYSTLKVQPAELEDSGVYFCASSQGTGYSPLHFGNGTRLTVT.

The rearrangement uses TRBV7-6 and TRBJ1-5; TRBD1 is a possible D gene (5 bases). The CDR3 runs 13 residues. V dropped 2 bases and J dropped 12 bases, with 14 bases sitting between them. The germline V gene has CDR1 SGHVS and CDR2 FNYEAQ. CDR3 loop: CASSLRIGQGQHF. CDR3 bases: TGTGCCAGCAGCTTACGTATAGGCCAGGGCCAGCATTTT.

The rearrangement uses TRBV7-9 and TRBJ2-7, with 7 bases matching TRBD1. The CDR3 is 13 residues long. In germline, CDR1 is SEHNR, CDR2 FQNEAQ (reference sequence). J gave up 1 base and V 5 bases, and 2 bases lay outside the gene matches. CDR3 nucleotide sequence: TGTGCCAGCAGCCAGGGACAGTCCTACGAGCAGTACTTC. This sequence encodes CASSQGQSYEQYF.

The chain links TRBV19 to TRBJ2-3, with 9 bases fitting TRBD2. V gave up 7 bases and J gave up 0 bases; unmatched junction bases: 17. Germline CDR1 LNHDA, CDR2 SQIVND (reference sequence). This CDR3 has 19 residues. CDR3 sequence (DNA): TGTGCCAGTACAAATAGCCCAGCGGGGGGCCGGACTAGCACAGATACGCAGTATTTT. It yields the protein CASTNSPAGGRTSTDTQYF.